This TCR beta chain was retrieved from a study of long-term antiretroviral therapy in people with HIV. Trimming took 1 base from V and 0 from J, leaving 12 bases between them. The CDR3 totals 16 residues. Germline-derived CDR1 and CDR2 are SGHAT and FQNNGV. Study-wide points: ART adherence was not documented, and neither viral resistance nor therapy changes had any data.

From each donor, at least one pre-ART PBMC sample and at least two post-ART PBMC samples were obtained. This clone was detected once. What it binds is not known. The run of the v3.0 immunoSEQ assay was at survey level. The assay was immunoSEQ multiplex PCR, and TCRdb's table has in-frame clones only and misses some. The sample comprises under 30,000 clones, about 86% of which are singletons, and around 3.6% rests with the top ten. The specimen comprised unsorted PBMCs, sampled 1.9 years after starting antiretroviral therapy. This sequence originates from a woman under 40 with HIV. The chain carries TRBV11-2 and TRBJ1-1; possible D gene TRBD1, 5 bases. The DNA for the CDR3 is TGTGCCAGCAGCTTAGTAGGGGACTGGGTGAACACTGAAGCTTTCTTT. Translated, it gives CASSLVGDWVNTEAFF.